This entry describes one TCR beta chain. What it binds is unknown. Germline V CDR1 and CDR2: LNHDA, SQIVND (reference sequence). The CDR3 has 12 residues. With 3 bases clipped from V and 11 bases from J, the junction kept 4 bases outside the gene matches. This specimen belongs to a study of long-term antiretroviral therapy in people with HIV. Study outcomes and limitations: In HIV, the repertoires covered a tighter span of CDR3 lengths than in controls.

It was version v3.0 of the immunoSEQ assay that was run at survey level. The repertoire was sequenced with immunoSEQ multiplex PCR; TCRdb's copy has only in-frame clones and lacks some. This table has roughly 42,000 clones, 85% to 90% appearing once. Every participant gave one or more pre-ART and two or more post-ART PBMC samples. Specimens held about 0.95-10 million cryopreserved PBMC prior to DNA extraction. The chain links TRBV19 to TRBJ1-5; 7 bases match TRBD1. Material: unsorted PBMCs, obtained 1.2 years after starting antiretroviral therapy. This receptor was identified in a woman aged 45-65 years with HIV. In DNA, the CDR3 is TGTGCCAGTAGTATCGCTACAGGGGCCCAGCATTTT. Residues: CASSIATGAQHF.